The next 25 T cell receptor beta chains were all read from a single sample in a study of blood T cell repertoires in COVID-19. The protocol was immunoSEQ multiplex PCR, while the TCRdb copy is restricted to in-frame clones and leaves out a portion. This sample yields 150,000 or so clones, of which roughly 78% are seen a single time; 13% to 15% belongs to the top ten. The sequencing sample was made of peripheral blood. All receptors come from a human donor with acute or convalescent COVID-19. The donor label of this sample is uncertain.

The J gene is TRBJ2-2, the V gene TRBV14; 8 positions agree with TRBD2. Germline V gene lookup returns CDR1 SGHDN and CDR2 FVKESK. Losses at the gene ends were 4 bases for V and 2 bases for J; bases not matched to a gene: 12. This CDR3 comprises 18 residues. The CDR3 sequence is CASSRRGGLASNTGELFF. In nucleotides, the CDR3 is TGTGCCAGCAGCCGCCGGGGGGGCCTAGCGTCTAACACCGGGGAGCTGTTTTTT.

V is TRBV19 and J is TRBJ2-5, with 8 nucleotides matching TRBD2. The CDR3 is made up of 14 amino acids. Unmatched junction bases numbered 3, after V lost 5 bases and J lost 1 base. The germline V gene encodes CDR1 LNHDA and CDR2 SQIVND (reference sequence). The CDR3 spells CASSRSGGQETQYF. CDR3 in DNA: TGTGCCAGTAGTCGGAGCGGGGGCCAAGAGACCCAGTACTTC.

V is TRBV30 and J is TRBJ1-1; 9 bases match TRBD1. CDR1 and CDR2 (germline): GTSNPN, SVGIG (reference sequence). Trimming took 5 bases from V and 0 from J; bases not matched to a gene: 19. The CDR3 sequence is 19 residues long. The CDR3 reads CAWGNLRDRVLLLNTEAFF. The CDR3 coding sequence is TGTGCCTGGGGCAACCTCCGGGACAGGGTCTTACTTTTGAACACTGAAGCTTTCTTT.

V and J are TRBV2 and TRBJ2-7, with 7 bases fitting TRBD1. The V segment lost 8 bases and the J segment 1 base; nucleotides outside the gene matches: 14. Germline V lookup: CDR1 SNHLY, CDR2 FYNNEI. This CDR3 contains 16 residues. CDR3 sequence (DNA): TGTGCCAGCGACGGGACAGTTCGATCGACTTCCTACGAGCAGTACTTC. It translates to CASDGTVRSTSYEQYF.

The rearrangement joins TRBV4-1 to TRBJ1-2, with a tentative D call TRBD1 (6 bases). The CDR3 length is 16 residues. Germline CDR1 MGHRA, CDR2 YSYEKL. Trimming left V 5 bases short and J 6 bases short, with 22 bases between. The CDR3 DNA follows: TGCGCCAGCAGCTCCCGACAGGATGCTAGGGTGCATGGCTACACCTTC. This sequence encodes CASSSRQDARVHGYTF.

The gene calls are TRBV5-1 and TRBJ1-6; no clear D gene. Trimming took 0 bases from V and 6 from J, leaving 10 bases between them. The CDR3 sequence is 15 residues long. In germline, CDR1 is SGHRS, CDR2 YFSETQ. CDR3 DNA: TGCGCCAGCAGCTTGGACTCAGGTAGTAATTCACCCCTCCACTTT. This sequence encodes CASSLDSGSNSPLHF.

V is TRBV3-1 (or the pseudogene TRBV3-2) and J is TRBJ2-4; 15 bases fit TRBD2. There are 18 residues in the CDR3. V shed 1 base, J shed 1 base, and the junction held 2 bases outside the gene matches. Looked up from germline, CDR1 is LGHDT and CDR2 is YNNKEL (reference sequence). CDR3 region: CASSQGTSGGVAKNIQYF. The DNA for the CDR3 is TGTGCCAGCAGCCAAGGGACTAGCGGGGGGGTGGCCAAAAACATTCAGTACTTC.

This clone was observed many times. J is TRBJ1-5 and V is TRBV6-5; the D is unclear. V was shortened by 10 bases and J by 0 bases, with 16 bases between the two germline ends. Germline V gene data show CDR1 as MNHEY and CDR2 as SVGAGI. The CDR3 has 15 residues. The CDR3 region is CATARQPNSNQPQHF. CDR3 coding DNA: TGTGCCACCGCCAGGCAGCCGAATAGCAATCAGCCCCAGCATTTT.

The V call is TRBV18, the J call TRBJ1-1; 8 positions agree with TRBD1. V lost 2 bases, J lost 8 bases, and 4 bases stayed unmatched. The length of the CDR3 is 13 residues. Germline values: CDR1 KGHSH, CDR2 LQKENI. CDR3 loop: CASSPTGTGEAFF. CDR3 in DNA: TGTGCCAGCTCACCAACCGGGACAGGAGAAGCTTTCTTT. Combining the CDR3 with reference TRBV18 and TRBJ1-1 gives the whole variable domain NAGVMQNPRHLVRRRGQEARLRCSPMKGHSHVYWYRQLPEEGLKFMVYLQKENIIDESGMPKERFSAEFPKEGPSILRIQQVVRGDSAAYFCASSPTGTGEAFFGQGTRLTVV.

This clone was seen just once. This chain joins TRBV5-4 and TRBJ2-2, with no clear D. V was cut by 4 bases and J by 3 bases, with 10 bases left in between. The CDR3 runs 14 residues. Germline V lookup: CDR1 SGHNT, CDR2 YYREEE (reference sequence). The chain's CDR3 is CASSLTRDTGELFF. Written as DNA, the CDR3 is TGTGCCAGCAGCCTTACCCGGGACACCGGGGAGCTGTTTTTT.

V usage is TRBV19 and J usage is TRBJ1-2, with TRBD1 identical over 8 bases. Per germline, CDR1 LNHDA and CDR2 SQIVND (reference sequence). Trimming cost V 4 bases and J 4 bases; bases outside gene matches: 2. The CDR3 totals 13 residues. The CDR3 spells CASSTTGGYGYTF. The CDR3 DNA is TGTGCCAGTAGTACAACAGGGGGCTATGGCTACACCTTC.

The chain recombines TRBV19 with TRBJ1-2; D is possibly TRBD1 (5 bases). The length of the CDR3 is 13 residues. CDR1 is LNHDA and CDR2 is SQIVND in the germline V gene (reference sequence). Trimming pared 1 base from V and 6 bases from J, leaving 9 bases between. CDR3 region: CASSIGGEDGYTF. DNA of the CDR3: TGTGCCAGTAGTATAGGGGGCGAGGATGGCTACACCTTC.

The rearrangement uses TRBV5-1 and TRBJ1-2, with D uncertain. Germline-derived CDR1 and CDR2 are SGHRS and YFSETQ. Trimming took 4 bases from V and 6 from J, leaving 13 bases between them. This CDR3 comprises 13 residues. CDR3: CASSIRGVDGYTF. As DNA, the CDR3 is TGCGCCAGCAGCATCCGGGGAGTGGATGGCTACACCTTC.

This sequence joins TRBV15 and TRBJ2-1, with D possibly being TRBD2 (5 bases). V lost 4 bases, J lost 4 bases, and 8 bases lay in between. The CDR3 sequence is 13 residues long. Per germline, CDR1 LNHNV and CDR2 YYDKDF (reference sequence). The CDR3 nucleotides read TGTGCCACCAGCACCGGCGGGTACAATGAGCAGTTCTTC. It codes for CATSTGGYNEQFF.

The chain employs TRBV5-1 and TRBJ1-1; TRBD1 aligns across 11 bases. From germline, CDR1 is SGHRS and CDR2 YFSETQ. The CDR3 contains 15 residues. The junction had 3 bases not matched to a gene; V was cut back by 4 bases and J by 1 base. DNA of the CDR3: TGCGCCAGCAGCACCGGGACAGGGGGGAACACTGAAGCTTTCTTT. Protein: CASSTGTGGNTEAFF.

The table lists this clone with a few counts. The V call is TRBV7-2, the J call TRBJ2-2, with 7 bases matching TRBD2. CDR1 SGHTA and CDR2 FQGNSA come from the germline V gene. V lost 2 bases, J lost 1 base, and 1 base stayed unmatched. This CDR3 has 15 residues. The CDR3 is CASSLTGGNTGELFF. The CDR3 DNA sequence: TGTGCCAGCAGCTTAACGGGGGGGAACACCGGGGAGCTGTTTTTT.

This chain uses TRBV19 with TRBJ1-2, with 7 nucleotides matching TRBD1. Germline assignment: CDR1 LNHDA and CDR2 SQIVND (reference sequence). The V and J ends lost 6 bases and 8 bases, in that order; junction bases with no gene match: 15. CDR3 size: 15 residues. The CDR3 is CASRGIRTGEQGYTF. The CDR3 coding sequence is TGTGCCAGTAGGGGCATCAGGACAGGTGAACAGGGCTACACCTTC.

The table lists this clone with a few counts. The rearrangement links TRBV5-1 to TRBJ1-4; tentative D call: TRBD1 (5 bases). Trimming took off 2 bases at V and 3 bases at J, with 8 bases between the two ends. CDR1 and CDR2 from the germline V gene are SGHRS and YFSETQ. The CDR3 has 14 residues. The CDR3 sequence is CASSLDSANEKLFF. The CDR3 bases are TGCGCCAGCAGCTTAGACAGCGCTAATGAAAAACTGTTTTTT.

J is TRBJ2-2 and V is TRBV7-2, with 7 bases that match TRBD2. This CDR3 spans 15 amino acids. With V trimmed by 2 bases and J by 2 bases, 2 bases remained unmatched. Germline CDR1 reads SGHTA; CDR2 reads FQGNSA. CDR3 amino acids: CASSLSGVNTGELFF. As DNA, the CDR3 is TGTGCCAGCAGCTTAAGCGGGGTTAACACCGGGGAGCTGTTTTTT.

This clone was observed a handful of times. V usage is TRBV2 and J usage is TRBJ2-1, with 12 nucleotides matching TRBD2. This CDR3 is 13 amino acids long. V shed 6 bases, J shed 10 bases, and the junction held 4 bases outside the gene matches. Germline CDR1 SNHLY, CDR2 FYNNEI. CDR3 residues: CASSSSGGAEQFF. Written as DNA, the CDR3 is TGTGCCAGCAGCTCTAGCGGGGGGGCCGAGCAGTTCTTC.

The chain is built from TRBV6-6 and TRBJ1-2; 10 nucleotides align to TRBD1. Trimming took 5 bases from V and 8 from J; bases not matched to a gene: 2. The CDR3 consists of 12 residues. Germline lookup yields CDR1 MNHNY and CDR2 SVGAGI (reference sequence). In DNA, the CDR3 is TGTGCCAGCAGTACGACAGGGGGCGGCTACACCTTC. Protein product: CASSTTGGGYTF.

A single count supports this clone. This rearrangement joins TRBV27 to TRBJ1-4; D is unresolved. The germline V and J ends were trimmed by 6 bases and 10 bases, with 12 bases remaining between them. This CDR3 is built from 12 residues. Germline CDR1 MNHEY, CDR2 SMNVEV (reference sequence). The CDR3 loop is CASSSQRGKLFF. The CDR3 coding sequence is TGTGCCAGCAGCTCCCAACGCGGAAAACTGTTTTTT.

The chain carries TRBV27 and TRBJ2-7; D is unclear. CDR1 is MNHEY, CDR2 SMNVEV, per germline (reference sequence). V shed 0 bases and J shed 5 bases, with 8 bases lying between them. This CDR3 is 13 amino acids long. CDR3 nucleotide sequence: TGTGCCAGCAGTTTATCCTTTTTAAACGAGCAGTACTTC. It translates to CASSLSFLNEQYF.

The chain combines TRBV19 with TRBJ1-5; TRBD1 matches 8 bases. The germline CDR1 and CDR2 sequences are LNHDA and SQIVND (reference sequence). The trim removed 5 bases at V and 5 bases at J, leaving 8 bases unmatched. The CDR3 spans 15 residues. As DNA, the CDR3 is TGTGCCAGTAGTCTTCAGGGGGCATATGATCAGCCCCAGCATTTT. It translates to CASSLQGAYDQPQHF.

The chain uses TRBV7-2 and TRBJ1-2, with unresolved D. This CDR3 is 15 amino acids long. Germline assignment: CDR1 SGHTA and CDR2 FQGNSA. Trimming cost V 0 bases and J 5 bases, with 13 bases left between them. CDR3 sequence: CASSLAEGGWYGYTF. The CDR3 DNA follows: TGTGCCAGCAGCTTAGCGGAGGGAGGATGGTATGGCTACACCTTC.